This TCR beta chain appears in the sequencing data of a study of human CD8 memory T cell subsets (dated by TCRdb to 2020 to 2022). Background on the whole study: TCRbeta repertoires of stem-like (TSTEM), progenitor exhausted-like (TPEX) and effector memory CD8+ T cell subsets were compared to assess their clonal relationships. TCRbeta repertoires were obtained from TSTEM, TPEX and effector memory subsets contributed by each of six donors.

Beyond this particular receptor, the publication reports: Sequencing was limited to TCRbeta chains, and the repertoire comparisons were based on about six donors analyzed with paired t-tests and Bonferroni correction. Clonotypes were shared with effector memory cells by both stem-like subsets, but only minimal overlap was found between TSTEM and TPEX repertoires, suggesting distinct antigen spectra. Based on Chao1 estimates, TSTEM subsets appeared to have greater repertoire diversity than TPEX subsets, which may reflect a broader range of specificities. Normalized Shannon-Wiener diversity was similarly high in TSTEM and TPEX subsets, while effector memory subsets were less diverse by comparison.

Including the terminal cysteine and phenylalanine, the CDR3 comprises 17 residues. No DNA appears here. Taken from the germline V gene (reference sequence), the CDR1 and CDR2 loops are DFQATT and SNEGSKA. Going by frequency, this clonotype is medium-sized (0.01 to 0.1%); no count is logged. Its antigen remains unidentified. A Human TCR Profiling Kit was used to prepare UMI-labeled 5' RACE TCRbeta libraries. Every TCRbeta library was prepared in parallel, with the same number of PCR cycles used for all of the libraries. The paper's processing steps were these. Each TCRbeta library contained between roughly 2,600 and 20,000 functional CDR3beta clonotypes. UMI extraction and consensus assembly used MIGEC 1.2.9, requiring at least three reads per UMI. In-frame CDR3beta repertoires were extracted with MiXCR 3.0.3. After each sample was downsampled to 42,000 randomly selected UMIs, diversity metrics were computed in VDJtools 1.2.1. For each sample pair, the repertoire overlap metrics D, R and F2 were calculated in VDJtools using the top 3,000 clones. After the reads were reprocessed by TCRdb, one entry was made per CDR3 protein sequence, with no DNA. These V and J calls derive from TCRdb rather than the authors' analysis. The table for this sample lists a few thousand distinct CDR3 sequences. The ten most abundant clones make up roughly 29% of the sample.

Density gradient separation was used to isolate peripheral blood mononuclear cells from buffy coats of healthy donors. The study enriched total CD8+ T cells through negative magnetic separation using EasySep or MojoSort CD8+ T cell isolation kits. An RNeasy Mini Kit was used to extract total RNA from duplicate vials of around 140,000 sorted CD8+ T cells per subset. PBMCs were used either fresh or after cryopreservation in fetal bovine serum containing around 10% DMSO. Fluorescence-activated cell sorting on a FACSAria III was used to sort CD8+ T cell subsets to purity. The sample consisted of CD8+ T cells from PBMCs. In this chain, TRBV20-1 is recombined with TRBJ1-1; the D call of TRBD1 rests on TCRdb alone, since no DNA is present to check it. The clonotype comes from a human donor in good health. The CDR3 amino acid sequence is: CSAGGPGSGSRDTEAFF.